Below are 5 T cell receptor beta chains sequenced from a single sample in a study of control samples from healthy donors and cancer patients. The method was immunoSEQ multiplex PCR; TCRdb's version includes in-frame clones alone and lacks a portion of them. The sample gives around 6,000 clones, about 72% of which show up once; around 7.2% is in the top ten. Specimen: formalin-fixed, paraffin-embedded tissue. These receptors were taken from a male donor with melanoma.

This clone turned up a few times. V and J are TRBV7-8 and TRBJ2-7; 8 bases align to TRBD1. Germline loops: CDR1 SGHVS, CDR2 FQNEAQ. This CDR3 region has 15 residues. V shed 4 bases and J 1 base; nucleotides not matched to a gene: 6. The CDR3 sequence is CASSYGQGPSYEQYF. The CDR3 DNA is TGTGCCAGCAGCTACGGACAGGGTCCATCCTACGAGCAGTACTTC.

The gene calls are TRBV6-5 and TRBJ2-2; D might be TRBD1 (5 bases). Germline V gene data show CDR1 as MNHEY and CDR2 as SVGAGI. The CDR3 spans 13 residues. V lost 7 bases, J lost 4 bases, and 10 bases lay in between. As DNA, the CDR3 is TGTGCCAGCAACAGGATCGGCACCGGGGAGCTGTTTTTT. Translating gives CASNRIGTGELFF.

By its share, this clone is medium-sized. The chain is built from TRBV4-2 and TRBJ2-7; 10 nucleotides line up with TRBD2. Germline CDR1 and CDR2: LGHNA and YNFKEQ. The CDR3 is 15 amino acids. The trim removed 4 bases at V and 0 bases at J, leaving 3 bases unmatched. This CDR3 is CASSRGLAVSYEQYF. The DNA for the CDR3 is TGTGCCAGCAGCCGTGGACTAGCGGTCTCCTACGAGCAGTACTTC.

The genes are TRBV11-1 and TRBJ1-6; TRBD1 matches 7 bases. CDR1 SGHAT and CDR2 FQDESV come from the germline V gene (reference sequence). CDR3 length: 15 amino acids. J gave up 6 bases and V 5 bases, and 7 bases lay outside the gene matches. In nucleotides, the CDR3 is TGTGCCAGCAGCCCTTGGACAGGTGGTAATTCACCCCTCCACTTT. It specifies CASSPWTGGNSPLHF.

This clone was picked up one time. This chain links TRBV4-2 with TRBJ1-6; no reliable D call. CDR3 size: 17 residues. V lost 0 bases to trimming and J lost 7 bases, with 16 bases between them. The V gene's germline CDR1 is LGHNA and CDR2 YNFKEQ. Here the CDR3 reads CASSQDVTGGGNSPLHF. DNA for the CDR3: TGTGCCAGCAGCCAAGACGTGACCGGTGGTGGGAATTCACCCCTCCACTTT.